This T cell receptor (beta chain) derives from a study of CD8+CD57+ T cells in acquired aplastic anemia. Study summary: Sorted CD4+ and CD8+ cell DNA averaged around 3 ug.

This clonotype was recorded at least ten times. Its antigen is not known. Study findings and constraints: Sharing between patients and controls was observed for around 30 CD8+ CDR3 sequences.

Trimming cost V 2 bases and J 1 base; bases outside gene matches: 6. Germline V gives CDR1 SGHAT, CDR2 FQDESV (reference sequence). CDR3 size: 19 residues. Patients sequenced had flow cytometry evidence of CD8+CD57+ cell expansion. The study profiled TCR beta VDJ and CDR3 using genomic DNA as template. Using its own MiXCR run on the reads, TCRdb lists one record per CDR3 protein. The sample has approximately 300,000 distinct CDR3 sequences; roughly 59% are singletons. V gene TRBV11-1 combines with J gene TRBJ2-6; the match to TRBD1 covers 12 bases. The sample was sorted CD4+, CD8+, or CD8+CD57+ T cells (not recorded which) from PBMCs. This clonotype originated in a human donor with aplastic anemia. The CDR3: CASSLTGTGGASGANVLTF. In DNA form, the CDR3 reads TGTGCCAGCAGCTTAACCGGGACAGGGGGCGCATCTGGGGCCAACGTCCTGACTTTC.